These 3 T cell receptor beta chains originate from one sample sequenced in a study of T cells of healthy individuals. TCRdb reprocessed the 5' RACE reads with MiXCR, giving one entry per CDR3 protein. The sample lists about 60,000 distinct CDR3 sequences; around 16% were seen once. These receptors came from a human donor in good health.

This chain links TRBV27 with TRBJ2-1; 9 nucleotides agree with TRBD1. With 10 bases clipped from V and 7 bases from J, the junction kept 11 bases outside the gene matches. The CDR3 spans 14 residues. Germline V gene sequence: CDR1 MNHEY, CDR2 SMNVEV (reference sequence). The CDR3 nucleotides are TGTGCCACGAAGACAGGGGGGACAAGGAATGAGCAGTTCTTC. Translating it yields CATKTGGTRNEQFF.

The chain couples TRBV6-5 to TRBJ2-3; D is unresolved. The ends were cut back, 5 bases at V and 0 bases at J, with 9 bases in the middle. CDR1 MNHEY and CDR2 SVGAGI come from the germline V gene. The CDR3 extends over 14 amino acids. CDR3 sequence reads: CASSQAVSTDTQYF. As DNA, the CDR3 is TGTGCCAGCAGTCAGGCTGTCAGCACAGATACGCAGTATTTT.

The chain recombines TRBV27 with TRBJ1-5; the match to TRBD1 covers 9 bases. The CDR3 sequence is 19 residues long. After removal of 0 bases from V and 5 bases from J, the junction contained 14 bases not matched to a gene. Looked up from germline, CDR1 is MNHEY and CDR2 is SMNVEV (reference sequence). The CDR3 loop is CASSLSTPRGQGSHQPQHF. The CDR3 nucleotides read TGTGCCAGCAGTTTATCCACCCCCCGGGGACAGGGCTCCCATCAGCCCCAGCATTTT.